A single sample is the source of the 20 T cell receptor beta chains below, sequenced in a study of brain T cells in children with intractable seizures (dated by TCRdb to about 2021). The meaning of the sample's time point label: resected brain tissue, or blood drawn just prior to surgery. Libraries came from the immunoSEQ multiplex PCR assay. TCRdb obtained this table from immuneACCESS and retained in-frame rearrangements with V and J assigned. These tables miss some clones; where compared with another copy, unresolved V genes account for less than half of the shortfall, and the remainder is unexplained. The sample contains approximately 23,000 clones, approximately 94% of them found a single time. The top ten hold roughly 6.7% of the sample. The sequences come from peripheral blood, collected at surgery. Receptors originate from a boy between 10 and 17 years old with focal cortical dysplasia and intractable seizures.

A few counts support this clone. The chain combines TRBV7-9 with TRBJ2-2; the match to TRBD2 covers 10 bases. CDR1 and CDR2 (germline): SEHNR, FQNEAQ (reference sequence). After removal of 1 base from V and 0 bases from J, the junction contained 5 bases not matched to a gene. The length of the CDR3 is 18 residues. The CDR3, as DNA: TGTGCCAGCAGCTTAGGGTCGCTAGCGGGGGCGAACACCGGGGAGCTGTTTTTT. It is translated as CASSLGSLAGANTGELFF.

This clone was counted a few times. The V gene is TRBV2, the J gene TRBJ2-2, with D maybe TRBD1 (5 bases). The CDR3 length is 14 residues. Between the trimmed V and J ends, which lost 5 bases and 1 base, there was a span of 8 bases. The germline V gene encodes CDR1 SNHLY and CDR2 FYNNEI. For the CDR3, the DNA is TGTGCCAGCAGTTATGACAGGAACACCGGGGAGCTGTTTTTT. Translation gives CASSYDRNTGELFF.

The rearrangement uses TRBV24-1 and TRBJ1-2; D ambiguous. The V and J ends lost 11 bases and 7 bases respectively, with 28 bases between them. The germline V gene has CDR1 KGHDR and CDR2 SFDVKD. The CDR3 has 16 residues. The CDR3 protein is CAIIYPLRKGAGGYTF. The CDR3 nucleotides read TGTGCCATAATATACCCCCTCCGTAAGGGAGCGGGTGGCTACACCTTC.

This clone was detected only a few times. The chain uses TRBV6-5 and TRBJ1-1; D gene uncertain. CDR1 is MNHEY and CDR2 is SVGAGI in the germline V gene. Trimming removed 2 bases from V and 1 base from J, with 8 bases in between. This CDR3 has 14 amino acids. CDR3 nucleotides: TGTGCCAGCAGTTACGGACGGTCGAACACTGAAGCTTTCTTT. This sequence encodes CASSYGRSNTEAFF.

V is TRBV6-6 and J is TRBJ1-5; 7 bases are a match to TRBD1. Germline-derived CDR1 and CDR2 are MNHNY and SVGAGI (reference sequence). The CDR3 covers 14 residues. V lost 6 bases and J lost 4; bases outside the gene matches: 6. The CDR3: CASRTGTLNQPQHF. CDR3 nucleotide sequence: TGTGCCAGCAGGACAGGGACTCTAAATCAGCCCCAGCATTTT.

The chain uses TRBV10-1 and TRBJ2-5, with 9 bases aligning to TRBD1. Germline V gene sequence: CDR1 WNHNN, CDR2 SYGVQD (reference sequence). Trimming at V came to 6 bases and at J to 4 bases, leaving 3 bases not matched to a gene. This CDR3 is built from 13 residues. The CDR3, as DNA: TGCGCCAGCAGCAGGACAGGGGCAGAGACCCAGTACTTC. Its translation: CASSRTGAETQYF.

The CDR3 here is CASSPQGDEQFF. The CDR3 nucleotides read TGTGCCAGTAGTCCTCAGGGAGATGAGCAGTTCTTC. The chain is built from TRBV19 and TRBJ2-1; either TRBD1 or TRBD2 may supply D (5 bases each). The CDR3 loop spans 12 amino acids. V lost 5 bases and J lost 8, with 10 bases in between. Germline V gene data show CDR1 as LNHDA and CDR2 as SQIVND (reference sequence).

V usage is TRBV7-7 and J usage is TRBJ2-3; 8 nucleotides match TRBD1. The length of the CDR3 is 14 residues. The germline CDR1 and CDR2 sequences are SSHAT and FNYEAQ (reference sequence). J gave up 1 base and V 5 bases, and 2 bases lay outside the gene matches. This CDR3 is CASSPTGGTDTQYF. The CDR3 nucleotides are TGTGCCAGCAGCCCGACAGGGGGCACAGATACGCAGTATTTT.

The J gene is TRBJ2-3, the V gene TRBV11-2, with 10 bases matching TRBD1. The V segment lost 3 bases and the J segment 4 bases; nucleotides outside the gene matches: 4. Germline assignment: CDR1 SGHAT and CDR2 FQNNGV. CDR3 size: 15 residues. CDR3 protein: CASSLGQGFADTQYF. CDR3 bases: TGTGCCAGCAGCTTGGGACAGGGGTTCGCAGATACGCAGTATTTT.

This clone was detected only once. The chain carries TRBV30 and TRBJ2-3; possibly TRBD2 for D (6 bases). This CDR3 comprises 13 residues. The germline gives CDR1 GTSNPN, CDR2 SVGIG (reference sequence). Trimming stripped 3 bases from V and 0 bases from J, with 7 bases between. CDR3 amino acids: CAWSGGSTDTQYF. The CDR3 DNA reads as TGTGCCTGGAGCGGGGGTAGCACAGATACGCAGTATTTT.

This sequence joins TRBV20-1 and TRBJ2-7; 7 bases agree with TRBD1. Germline V gives CDR1 DFQATT, CDR2 SNEGSKA (reference sequence). The CDR3 covers 13 residues. V lost 3 bases and J lost 4; bases outside the gene matches: 6. CDR3 nucleotides: TGCAGTGCTAGTCTCGGGACAGTTTACGAGCAGTACGTC. Its translation is CSASLGTVYEQYV.

The chain uses TRBV6-4 and TRBJ2-3; TRBD2 is a possible D gene (6 bases). CDR1 is MRHNA and CDR2 is SNTAGT in the germline V gene. The CDR3 has 15 residues. The ends were cut back, 0 bases at V and 2 bases at J, with 9 bases in the middle. The CDR3 region is CASSDSGSPTDTQYF. The CDR3 bases are TGTGCCAGCAGTGACTCCGGGAGCCCCACAGATACGCAGTATTTT.

This chain connects TRBV7-3 to TRBJ1-1; 8 nucleotides match TRBD1. The CDR3 is made up of 15 amino acids. CDR1 and CDR2 (germline): SGHTA, FQGTGA. With 2 bases clipped from V and 2 bases from J, the junction kept 4 bases outside the gene matches. DNA for the CDR3: TGTGCCAGCAGCTTAGGGGCAGGGGGCAACACTGAAGCTTTCTTT. This codes for CASSLGAGGNTEAFF.

The V call is TRBV2, the J call TRBJ2-3; D ambiguous. V shed 1 base and J shed 4 bases, with 9 bases lying between them. The CDR3 has 14 amino acids. CDR1 and CDR2 from the germline V gene are SNHLY and FYNNEI. The CDR3 DNA sequence: TGTGCCAGCAGTGAAGAGCCCGGAGCAGATACGCAGTATTTT. This codes for CASSEEPGADTQYF.

The rearrangement links TRBV12-3 or TRBV12-4 to TRBJ2-5, with TRBD1 matching 7 bases. This CDR3 contains 12 residues. The ends lost 1 base at V and 10 bases at J; junction bases unmatched: 3. The DNA for the CDR3 is TGTGCCAGCAGTTTAGAAGACAGGGTCCAGTACTTC. Protein product: CASSLEDRVQYF.

The chain carries TRBV6-5 and TRBJ2-3; 11 bases line up with TRBD2. Unmatched junction bases numbered 4, after V lost 5 bases and J lost 3 bases. The CDR3 is made up of 15 amino acids. Germline loops: CDR1 MNHEY, CDR2 SVGAGI. The CDR3: CASSQSSGRTDTQYF. CDR3 bases: TGTGCCAGCAGTCAATCTAGCGGGAGGACAGATACGCAGTATTTT.

This chain joins TRBV11-2 and TRBJ2-1, with 12 bases fitting TRBD2. CDR1 SGHAT and CDR2 FQNNGV come from the germline V gene. The CDR3 consists of 15 residues. The ends lost 4 bases at V and 6 bases at J; junction bases unmatched: 4. This CDR3 reads CASSSGTSGSNEQFF. DNA for the CDR3: TGTGCCAGCAGCTCCGGGACTAGCGGGTCCAATGAGCAGTTCTTC.

The J gene is TRBJ1-3, the V gene TRBV2; D is uncertain. The CDR3 runs to 14 residues. Deletions cut 7 bases from V and 5 bases from J, with 15 bases between. Germline values: CDR1 SNHLY, CDR2 FYNNEI. In nucleotides, the CDR3 is TGTGCCAGCAAGGTCTCGGGGATTAGAAACACCATATATTTT. Its protein is CASKVSGIRNTIYF. Filled out from reference TRBV2 and TRBJ1-3, the complete variable domain reads EPEVTQTPSHQVTQMGQEVILRCVPISNHLYFYWYRQILGQKVEFLVSFYNNEISEKSEIFDDQFSVERPDGSNFTLKIRSTKLEDSAMYFCASKVSGIRNTIYFGEGSWLTVV.

This chain links TRBV5-8 with TRBJ1-5, with D tentatively TRBD1 (5 bases). This CDR3 region has 15 residues. V dropped 4 bases and J dropped 0 bases, with 11 bases sitting between them. Per germline, CDR1 SGHTS and CDR2 YDEGEE. In DNA, the CDR3 is TGTGCCAGCAGCCTCGGGACGGATAGCAATCAGCCCCAGCATTTT. It is translated as CASSLGTDSNQPQHF.

The chain joins TRBV5-4 to TRBJ2-7; perhaps TRBD2 as D (5 bases). The CDR3 runs 13 residues. The germline V gene has CDR1 SGHNT and CDR2 YYREEE (reference sequence). V lost 4 bases to trimming and J lost 1 base, with 9 bases between them. CDR3 region: CASSPRESYEQYF. For the CDR3, the DNA is TGTGCCAGCAGCCCGAGGGAGTCCTACGAGCAGTACTTC. Full variable domain (missing parts from reference TRBV5-4 and TRBJ2-7): ETGVTQSPTHLIKTRGQQVTLRCSSQSGHNTVSWYQQALGQGPQFIFQYYREEENGRGNFPPRFSGLQFPNYSSELNVNALELDDSALYLCASSPRESYEQYFGPGTRLTVT.